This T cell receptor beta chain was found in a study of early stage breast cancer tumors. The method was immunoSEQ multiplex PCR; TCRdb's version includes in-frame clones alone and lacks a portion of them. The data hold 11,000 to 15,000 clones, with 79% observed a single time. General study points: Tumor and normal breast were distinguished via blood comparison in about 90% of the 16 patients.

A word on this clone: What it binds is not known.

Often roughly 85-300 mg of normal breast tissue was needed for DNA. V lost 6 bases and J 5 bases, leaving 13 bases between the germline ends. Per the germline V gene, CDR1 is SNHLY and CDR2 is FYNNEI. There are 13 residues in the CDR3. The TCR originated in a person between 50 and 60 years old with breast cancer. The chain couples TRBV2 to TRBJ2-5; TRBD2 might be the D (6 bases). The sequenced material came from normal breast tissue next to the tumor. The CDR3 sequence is CASSSQRGETQYF. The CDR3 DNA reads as TGTGCCAGCAGCTCTCAACGGGGGGAGACCCAGTACTTC.